This T cell receptor (beta chain) was profiled in a study of T cell repertoires in ileal Crohn's disease. Method: immunoSEQ multiplex PCR; TCRdb's copy keeps in-frame clones and lacks some. Of about 11,000 clones listed, 80% to 90% are singletons. V gave up 0 bases and J gave up 4 bases, with 13 bases separating them. This CDR3 has 15 residues. The germline V gene encodes CDR1 SGDLS and CDR2 YYNGEE. Time point in this sample: inflamed ileum from the surgical specimen. Sequences were obtained from ileal tissue. The sequence derives from an adult with Crohn's disease. The chain combines TRBV9 with TRBJ1-1; TRBD1 is a possible D gene (5 bases). The DNA of the CDR3 is TGTGCCAGCAGCGTAGGGAATCAGGGAAGCACTGAAGCTTTCTTT. Its protein is CASSVGNQGSTEAFF.